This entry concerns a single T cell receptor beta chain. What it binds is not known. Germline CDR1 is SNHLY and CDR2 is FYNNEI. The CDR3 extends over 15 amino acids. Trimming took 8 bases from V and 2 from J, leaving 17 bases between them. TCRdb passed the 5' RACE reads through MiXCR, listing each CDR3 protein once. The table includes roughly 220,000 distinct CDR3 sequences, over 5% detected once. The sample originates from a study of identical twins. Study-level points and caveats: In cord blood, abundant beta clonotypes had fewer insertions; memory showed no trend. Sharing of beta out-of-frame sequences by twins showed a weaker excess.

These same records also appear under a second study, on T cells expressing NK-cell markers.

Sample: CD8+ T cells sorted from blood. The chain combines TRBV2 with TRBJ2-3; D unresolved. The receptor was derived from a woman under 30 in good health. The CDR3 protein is CASRKTAAYTDTQYF. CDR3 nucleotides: TGTGCCAGCCGTAAGACTGCCGCCTACACAGATACGCAGTATTTT.